This T cell receptor beta chain was sequenced for a study of cytomegalovirus exposure and HLA in healthy donors. Study context: HLA-typed donors were the source of about 85 million unique TCRs, which an early data release held.

V shed 6 bases and J 2 bases; nucleotides not matched to a gene: 7. The V gene's germline CDR1 is ENHRY and CDR2 SYGVKD. This CDR3 region has 16 residues. Broader study findings: One cluster of highly shared sequence variants probably arose as a sequencing artifact. About 180 TCR beta chains were listed as cytomegalovirus-associated. Previously analyzed data showed that most TCR beta V segments were productive at a frequency of about 87% or about 30%.

PCR primers comprised 60 Vbeta and 13 Jbeta primers. The protocol was immunoSEQ multiplex PCR, while the TCRdb copy is restricted to in-frame clones and leaves out a portion. The data hold about 140,000 clones, with roughly 73% observed a single time. Comment on this clone: What it binds is unknown.

The rearrangement joins TRBV10-3 to TRBJ1-6; 7 nucleotides align to TRBD1. This receptor was identified in a woman in her thirties or forties in good health and CMV-seronegative. The sample taken for sequencing was PBMCs. The CDR3 loop reads CAIRASTGAYNSPLHF. The CDR3, as DNA: TGTGCCATCAGGGCTTCAACAGGGGCCTATAATTCACCCCTCCACTTT.